This TCR beta chain appears in the sequencing data of a study of blood T cells in healthy people across ages (dated by TCRdb to between 2014 and 2016). Background for the entire study: In model experiments, template switching captured roughly one uniquely barcoded TCR beta cDNA molecule for every two T cells. The study measured age-related changes in TCR beta repertoire diversity using deep sequencing normalized with unique cDNA molecular identifiers. The donors were split into four age groups: young (average 16 years), middle-aged (roughly 40), aged (62) and long-lived (roughly 88). To avoid experimental bias, donors of different ages were randomly spread across the sequencing lanes. The study analyzed two additional independent replicas of 1 million unique cDNA reads from the same blood draw for two donors, one aged 18 to 30 and one aged 80 or older. What the authors observed across the whole study: Because profiling used bulk unsorted PBMCs, naive and antigen-experienced compartments could not be compared conclusively. As age increased, observed TCR beta diversity per million T cells dropped in a roughly linear way, and a significant reduction was already evident by age 40. Estimates of total diversity based on one million sequenced T cells were considered lower bounds and underestimates. Observed TCR beta diversity correlated strongly with the percentage of naive T cells measured by flow cytometry. Compared with the aged group, the long-lived group had more naive CD4+ T cells, fewer expanded clones and increased TCR diversity, a pattern suggesting age selection. Because donor CMV infection status was unknown, age-related changes in expanded clonotypes were potentially confounded.

The library was produced with 5' RACE. For sequencing, an Illumina HiSeq 2500 was employed. The second PCR ran for roughly 7 to 12 cycles and used a J-beta primer mix along with a sample-barcoded 5' primer. Each TCR beta cDNA molecule received a unique molecular identifier from a template-switch 5' adaptor carrying 12 random nucleotides. Each sample yielded at least 2.5 million CDR3-containing paired-end reads. First-strand cDNA was synthesized from all RNA with the Mint cDNA synthesis kit, primed by a TRBC-specific oligonucleotide. All cDNA was treated with uracil-DNA glycosylase and then went through a first 18-cycle PCR with the universal primers M1SS and BC2_uni_R. For the original study's pipeline: Normalization of each sample was performed by random selection of 1 million high-quality reads, each carrying a distinct molecular identifier. Reads sharing molecular identifiers were discarded rather than binned into consensus sequences. MiTCR, with a Q25 quality threshold and the strictest error-elimination algorithm, was used for CDR3 identification, clonotype clustering and error correction. A nonparametric unseen species model with Euler transformation was used to estimate a lower bound on total TCR beta diversity. TCRdb reworked the public reads: Q25 trimming with fastp, MiXCR clone assembly, productive beta chains retained. All rows with the same CDR3 protein become a single entry with the most common DNA and genes. These V and J calls are TCRdb output, not the study's own analysis. Counted in this sample were about 1.1 million distinct CDR3 sequences; roughly two fifths of them appeared once. In total, the top ten clones hold around 12% of the sample.

Systemically healthy Caucasian individuals from Russia, around 39 in total and aged about 6 to 95 years, were included as donors. About 10 milliliters of peripheral blood were collected from each donor into EDTA-treated Vacutainer tubes. Ficoll-Paque density-gradient centrifugation was used to isolate PBMCs, with at least 7 million per sample. Trizol reagent was used to extract total RNA from the PBMCs, yielding at least 6 micrograms per sample. For every donor, flow cytometry on a PBMC aliquot measured the percentage of naive CD45RAhigh/CD27high T cells. This clonotype appeared a few times. It has no known antigen specificity. No clone much larger than this one lies a single base away; base qualities are absent. A distance of 18 bases separates the germline ends of V and J, which lose 4 bases and 8 bases respectively. The CDR3 has 14 amino acids, counting the end cysteine and phenylalanine. The CDR3 DNA has 42 bases and is translated from base 1. The germline V gene provides CDR1 SGHRS and CDR2 YFSETQ.

The rearranged chain carries TRBV5-1 and TRBJ1-2; possibly the D gene is TRBD1, per 6 matching bases. The receptor was isolated from a man between 18 and 29 years old in good health. The material sequenced was blood. The CDR3 protein: CASSPEGDSGGYTF. DNA sequence: TGCGCCAGCAGCCCGGAGGGGGATTCGGGAGGCTACACCTTC.